Each of the 17 T cell receptor beta chains below was sequenced from the same sample in a study of siplizumab effects on memory and regulatory T cells. TCRdb's table, derived via immunoSEQ multiplex PCR, lists solely in-frame clones and lacks some. The repertoire includes around 78,000 clones, 91% of them detected once, and roughly 30% sits in the top ten. The source material was CD8+ T cells sorted from blood. The receptors were sampled from a human donor in good health.

This clone was seen just once. This chain uses TRBV5-1 with TRBJ2-7; 7 bases agree with TRBD2. Germline V gene data show CDR1 as SGHRS and CDR2 as YFSETQ. V was clipped by 6 bases and J by 5 bases; unmatched bases: 8. This CDR3 region has 13 residues. The CDR3 region has the DNA TGCGCCAGCAACCCGATGGGAGGGAACGAGCAGTACTTC. It translates to CASNPMGGNEQYF.

The V and J genes are TRBV19 and TRBJ2-7; D remains unclear. Looked up from germline, CDR1 is LNHDA and CDR2 is SQIVND (reference sequence). The CDR3 runs 13 residues. Trimming removed 10 bases at V and 0 bases at J, with 13 bases between. CDR3 sequence: CATQGDNSYEQYF. For the CDR3, the DNA is TGTGCCACCCAAGGAGACAACTCCTACGAGCAGTACTTC.

The rearrangement links TRBV19 to TRBJ1-5; unclear D gene. Germline V gene lookup returns CDR1 LNHDA and CDR2 SQIVND (reference sequence). The V gene lost 3 bases and the J gene lost 3 bases, with 6 bases spanning the gap. There are 13 residues in the CDR3. The CDR3 DNA is TGTGCCAGTAGTATTGCCCTCAATCAGCCCCAGCATTTT. It yields the protein CASSIALNQPQHF.

The chain carries TRBV12-5 and TRBJ2-1, with TRBD2 matching 9 bases. Germline CDR1 LGHNT, CDR2 FRNRAP. The CDR3 has 16 residues. With 2 bases clipped from V and 6 bases from J, the junction kept 8 bases outside the gene matches. This CDR3 reads CASGLPTETSGNEQFF. As DNA, the CDR3 is TGTGCTAGTGGTTTGCCCACGGAGACTAGCGGCAATGAGCAGTTCTTC.

The chain carries TRBV4-1 and TRBJ1-1; no definite D call. This CDR3 contains 13 residues. The germline gives CDR1 MGHRA, CDR2 YSYEKL. Trimming stripped 0 bases from V and 4 bases from J, with 6 bases between. CDR3 in amino acids: CASSQDSFTEAFF. The CDR3 bases are TGCGCCAGCAGCCAAGATTCTTTCACTGAAGCTTTCTTT.

J is TRBJ2-1 and V is TRBV5-4; 8 bases agree with TRBD2. In germline, CDR1 is SGHNT, CDR2 YYREEE (reference sequence). CDR3 length: 16 residues. V was pared by 4 bases and J by 2 bases, with 8 bases of the junction left unmatched. CDR3 bases: TGTGCCAGCAGCCCCCCCACAGCGGGGGCCTACAATGAGCAGTTCTTC. Its translation: CASSPPTAGAYNEQFF.

The chain has TRBV5-1 and TRBJ1-4; D unclear. Germline V gives CDR1 SGHRS, CDR2 YFSETQ. The CDR3 is made up of 16 amino acids. Trimming stripped 0 bases from V and 7 bases from J, with 16 bases between. The CDR3 here is CASSLEVVIDVEKLFF. In DNA form, the CDR3 reads TGCGCCAGCAGCTTGGAGGTGGTAATCGATGTTGAAAAACTGTTTTTT. The variable domain in full, completed from reference TRBV5-1 and TRBJ1-4, reads KAGVTQTPRYLIKTRGQQVTLSCSPISGHRSVSWYQQTPGQGLQFLFEYFSETQRNKGNFPGRFSGRQFSNSRSEMNVSTLELGDSALYLCASSLEVVIDVEKLFFGSGTQLSVL.

The chain employs TRBV29-1 and TRBJ2-2; 11 bases line up with TRBD2. This CDR3 spans 16 amino acids. Germline CDR1 and CDR2: SQVTM and ANQGSEA. The V gene end was trimmed by 0 bases and the J gene end by 7 bases; junction bases not matched to a gene: 7. CDR3 amino acids: CSVEDPLAGGFGELFF. CDR3 sequence (DNA): TGCAGCGTTGAAGATCCTCTAGCGGGGGGCTTCGGGGAGCTGTTTTTT.

V and J are TRBV15 and TRBJ1-4; 7 bases agree with TRBD1. The germline V gene encodes CDR1 LNHNV and CDR2 YYDKDF (reference sequence). The V segment lost 3 bases and the J segment 8 bases; nucleotides outside the gene matches: 6. This CDR3 has 14 amino acids. The CDR3 DNA reads as TGTGCCACCAGCAGTACAGGGGTGAACGAAAAACTGTTTTTT. Protein sequence: CATSSTGVNEKLFF.

J is TRBJ1-5 and V is TRBV2, with 8 bases that match TRBD1. The CDR3 has 15 amino acids. Germline CDR1 reads SNHLY; CDR2 reads FYNNEI. The V and J ends lost 7 bases and 2 bases, in that order; junction bases with no gene match: 7. The CDR3 region has the DNA TGTGCCAGCAACCAGCAGGGGGCCGGCAATCAGCCCCAGCATTTT. Translating gives CASNQQGAGNQPQHF.

The gene calls are TRBV6-1 and TRBJ1-1, with 9 bases identical to TRBD1. Germline V gene data show CDR1 as MNHNS and CDR2 as SASEGT. V trimming: 6 bases; J trimming: 5 bases; junction bases outside the gene matches: 10. CDR3 length: 15 residues. In nucleotides, the CDR3 is TGTGCCAGCAGCAATCCGGGACAGGGTGTGACTGAAGCTTTCTTT. This gives the protein CASSNPGQGVTEAFF.

Comments on this clone: Other DNA variants within this sample encode the same CDR3. The chain links TRBV6-5 to TRBJ1-1; D is perhaps TRBD1 (5 bases). Germline CDR1 and CDR2: MNHEY and SVGAGI. This CDR3 is built from 13 residues. The germline V and J ends were trimmed by 2 bases and 1 base, with 5 bases remaining between them. The CDR3, as DNA: TGTGCCAGCAGTTACAGGGGGAACACTGAAGCTTTCTTT. Residues: CASSYRGNTEAFF.

This chain links TRBV10-2 with TRBJ1-1; no clear D. V was pared by 4 bases and J by 1 base, with 10 bases between. Germline V CDR1 and CDR2: WSHSY, SAAADI. CDR3 length equals 14 residues. The chain's CDR3 is CASSAQRGNTEAFF. In nucleotides, the CDR3 is TGCGCCAGCAGTGCCCAGAGAGGGAACACTGAAGCTTTCTTT.

The rearrangement uses TRBV6-5 and TRBJ1-1; D call uncertain. The CDR3 has 14 amino acids. Per the germline V gene, CDR1 is MNHEY and CDR2 is SVGAGI. V lost 4 bases and J 1 base, leaving 10 bases between the germline ends. The CDR3 coding sequence is TGTGCCAGCAGTTCCCCCCGGGAGAACACTGAAGCTTTCTTT. Translated, it gives CASSSPRENTEAFF.

The chain links TRBV7-9 to TRBJ2-7; TRBD2 aligns across 13 bases. CDR1 is SEHNR, CDR2 FQNEAQ, per germline (reference sequence). V was clipped by 3 bases and J by 0 bases; unmatched bases: 2. The CDR3 extends over 16 amino acids. The CDR3 nucleotides read TGTGCCAGCAGCTTGGGACTAGCGGGACACTCCTACGAGCAGTACTTC. Protein sequence: CASSLGLAGHSYEQYF.

The chain carries TRBV9 and TRBJ2-2, with D tentatively TRBD2 (5 bases). Germline V gives CDR1 SGDLS, CDR2 YYNGEE. Trimming took 1 base from V and 3 from J, leaving 7 bases between them. The length of the CDR3 is 14 residues. The CDR3 nucleotides read TGTGCCAGCAGCGTAACGGGGTACACCGGGGAGCTGTTTTTT. Amino acids: CASSVTGYTGELFF.

To note about this clone: One end of the junction does not line up with germline, which may come from a read error. The chain is built from TRBV7-7 and TRBJ2-5, with 11 bases lining up with TRBD2. From germline, CDR1 is SSHAT and CDR2 FNYEAQ (reference sequence). The CDR3 contains 20 residues. The CDR3 spells CASSSNPGLAGTPTQETQYF. DNA for the CDR3: TGTGCTAGCAGCTCCAACCCAGGACTAGCGGGCACACCGACCCAAGAGACCCAGTACTTC.